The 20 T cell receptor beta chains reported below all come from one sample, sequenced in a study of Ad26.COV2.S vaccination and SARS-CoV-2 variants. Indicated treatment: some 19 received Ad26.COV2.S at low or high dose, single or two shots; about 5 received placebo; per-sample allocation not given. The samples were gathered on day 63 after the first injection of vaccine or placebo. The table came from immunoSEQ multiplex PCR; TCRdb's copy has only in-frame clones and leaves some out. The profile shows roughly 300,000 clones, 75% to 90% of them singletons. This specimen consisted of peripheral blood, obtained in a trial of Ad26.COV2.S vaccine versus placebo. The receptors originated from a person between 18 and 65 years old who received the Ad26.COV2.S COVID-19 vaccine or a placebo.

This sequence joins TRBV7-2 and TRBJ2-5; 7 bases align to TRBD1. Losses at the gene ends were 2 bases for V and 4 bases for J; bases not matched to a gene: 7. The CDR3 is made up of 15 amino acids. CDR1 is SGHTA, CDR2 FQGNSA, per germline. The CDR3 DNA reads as TGTGCCAGCAGCTTAAACAGGGGAAAGGGAGAGACCCAGTACTTC. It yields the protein CASSLNRGKGETQYF.

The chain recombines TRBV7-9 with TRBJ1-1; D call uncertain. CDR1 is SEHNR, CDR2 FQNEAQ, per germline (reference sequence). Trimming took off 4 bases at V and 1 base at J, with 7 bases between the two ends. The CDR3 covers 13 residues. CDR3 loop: CASSSHENTEAFF. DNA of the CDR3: TGTGCCAGCAGCTCACACGAGAACACTGAAGCTTTCTTT.

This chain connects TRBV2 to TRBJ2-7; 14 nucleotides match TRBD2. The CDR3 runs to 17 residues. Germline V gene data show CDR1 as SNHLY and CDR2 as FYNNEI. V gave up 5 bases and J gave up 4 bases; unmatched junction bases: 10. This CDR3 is CASSPGTSGGLGYEQYF. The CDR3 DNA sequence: TGTGCCAGCAGTCCCGGGACTAGCGGGGGTCTTGGTTACGAGCAGTACTTC.

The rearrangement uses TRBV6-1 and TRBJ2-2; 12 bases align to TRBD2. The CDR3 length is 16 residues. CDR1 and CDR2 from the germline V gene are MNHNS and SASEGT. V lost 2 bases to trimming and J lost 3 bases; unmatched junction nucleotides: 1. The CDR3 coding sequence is TGTGCCAGCAGTGAACTAGCGGGAGGGTACACCGGGGAGCTGTTTTTT. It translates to CASSELAGGYTGELFF.

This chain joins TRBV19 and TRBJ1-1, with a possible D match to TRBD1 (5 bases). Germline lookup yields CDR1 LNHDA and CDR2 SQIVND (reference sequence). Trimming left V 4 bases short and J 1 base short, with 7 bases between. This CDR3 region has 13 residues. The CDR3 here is CASSTDRNTEAFF. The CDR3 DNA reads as TGTGCCAGTAGTACAGACAGGAACACTGAAGCTTTCTTT.

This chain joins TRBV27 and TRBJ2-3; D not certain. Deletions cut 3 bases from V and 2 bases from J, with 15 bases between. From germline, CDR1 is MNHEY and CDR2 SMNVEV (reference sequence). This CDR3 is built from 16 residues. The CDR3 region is CASSFLDHVNTDTQYF. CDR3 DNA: TGTGCCAGCAGTTTCTTAGACCACGTAAACACAGATACGCAGTATTTT.

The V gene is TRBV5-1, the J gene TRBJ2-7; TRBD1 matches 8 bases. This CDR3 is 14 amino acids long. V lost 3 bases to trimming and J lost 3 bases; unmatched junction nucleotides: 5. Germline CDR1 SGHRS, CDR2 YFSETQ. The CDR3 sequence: CASSSRQGHYEQYF. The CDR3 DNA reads TGCGCCAGCAGCTCCCGACAGGGGCACTACGAGCAGTACTTC.

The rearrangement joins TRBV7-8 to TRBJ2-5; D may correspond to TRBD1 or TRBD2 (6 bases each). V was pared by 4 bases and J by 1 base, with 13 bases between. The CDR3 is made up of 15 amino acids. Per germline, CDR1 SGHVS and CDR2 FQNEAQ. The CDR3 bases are TGTGCCAGCAGCTCCGGAGGGGGGATCCAAGAGACCCAGTACTTC. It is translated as CASSSGGGIQETQYF.

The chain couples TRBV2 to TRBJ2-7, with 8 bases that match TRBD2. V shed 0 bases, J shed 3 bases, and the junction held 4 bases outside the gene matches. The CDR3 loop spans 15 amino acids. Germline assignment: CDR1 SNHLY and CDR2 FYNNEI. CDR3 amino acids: CASSEAGLALYEQYF. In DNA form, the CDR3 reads TGTGCCAGCAGTGAAGCCGGACTAGCCCTCTACGAGCAGTACTTC.

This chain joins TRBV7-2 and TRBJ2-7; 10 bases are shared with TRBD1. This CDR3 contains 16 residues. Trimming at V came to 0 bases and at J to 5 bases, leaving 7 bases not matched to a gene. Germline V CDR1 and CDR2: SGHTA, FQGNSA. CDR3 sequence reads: CASSLAGQTGGHEQYF. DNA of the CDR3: TGTGCCAGCAGCTTAGCAGGGCAGACAGGGGGCCACGAGCAGTACTTC. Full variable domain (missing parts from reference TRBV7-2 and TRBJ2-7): GAGVSQSPSNKVTEKGKDVELRCDPISGHTALYWYRQSLGQGLEFLIYFQGNSAPDKSGLPSDRFSAERTGGSVSTLTIQRTQQEDSAVYLCASSLAGQTGGHEQYFGPGTRLTVT.

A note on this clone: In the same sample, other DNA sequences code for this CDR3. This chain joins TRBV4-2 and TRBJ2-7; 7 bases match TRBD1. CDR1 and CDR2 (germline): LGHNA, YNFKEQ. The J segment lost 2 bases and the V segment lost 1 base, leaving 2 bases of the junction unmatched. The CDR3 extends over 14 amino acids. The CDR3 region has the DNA TGTGCCAGCAGCCAAGGACAGGGAACCTACGAGCAGTACTTC. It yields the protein CASSQGQGTYEQYF.

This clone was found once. The CDR3 DNA follows: TGTGCCAGCAGCATCTTTACCGCCCTCTACAATGAGCAGTTCTTC. Translation gives CASSIFTALYNEQFF. The chain carries TRBV11-2 and TRBJ2-1; D not certain. The germline gives CDR1 SGHAT, CDR2 FQNNGV. This CDR3 is built from 15 residues. The V end lost 5 bases, the J end lost 3 bases, and 14 bases lay between the germline ends.

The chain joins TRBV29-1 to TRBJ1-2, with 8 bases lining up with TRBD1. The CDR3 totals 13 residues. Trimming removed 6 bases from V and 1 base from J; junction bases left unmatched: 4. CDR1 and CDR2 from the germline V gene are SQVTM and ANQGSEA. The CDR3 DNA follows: TGCAGCGTATCAACAGGGGGTAACTATGGCTACACCTTC. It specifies CSVSTGGNYGYTF.

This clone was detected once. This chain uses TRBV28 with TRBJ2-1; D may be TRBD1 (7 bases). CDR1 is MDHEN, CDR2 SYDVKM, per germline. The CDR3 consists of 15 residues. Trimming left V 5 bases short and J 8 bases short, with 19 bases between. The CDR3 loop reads CASSPTRTGRHEQFF. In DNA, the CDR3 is TGTGCCAGCAGTCCGACTAGGACAGGACGGCATGAGCAGTTCTTC.

The CDR3 nucleotides read TGTGCCACCAGTGATTTGGGAGGAGGTGGCGGGGAGCTGTTTTTT. It specifies CATSDLGGGGGELFF. The V and J genes are TRBV24-1 and TRBJ2-2; the D gene is possibly TRBD2 (5 bases). Trimming left V 0 bases short and J 7 bases short, with 11 bases between. Germline loops: CDR1 KGHDR, CDR2 SFDVKD. The CDR3 loop spans 15 amino acids.

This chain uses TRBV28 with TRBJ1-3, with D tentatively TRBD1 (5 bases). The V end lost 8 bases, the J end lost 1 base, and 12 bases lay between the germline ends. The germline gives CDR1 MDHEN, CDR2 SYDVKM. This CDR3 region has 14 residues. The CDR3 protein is CASYTGRSGNTIYF. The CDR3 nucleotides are TGTGCCAGCTACACAGGCCGATCTGGAAACACCATATATTTT.

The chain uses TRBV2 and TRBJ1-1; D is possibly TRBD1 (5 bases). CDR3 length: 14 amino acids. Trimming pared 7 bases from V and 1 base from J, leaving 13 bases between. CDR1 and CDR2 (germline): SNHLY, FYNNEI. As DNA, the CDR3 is TGTGCCAGCACCCTAGACAGCGGGAACACTGAAGCTTTCTTT. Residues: CASTLDSGNTEAFF.

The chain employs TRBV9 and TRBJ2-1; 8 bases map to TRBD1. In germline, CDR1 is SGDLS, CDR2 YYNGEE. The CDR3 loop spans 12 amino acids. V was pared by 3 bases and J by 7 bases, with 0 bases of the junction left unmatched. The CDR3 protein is CASSDRGNEQFF. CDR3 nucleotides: TGTGCCAGCAGCGACAGGGGGAATGAGCAGTTCTTC. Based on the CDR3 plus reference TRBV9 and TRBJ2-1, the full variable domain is DSGVTQTPKHLITATGQRVTLRCSPRSGDLSVYWYQQSLDQGLQFLIQYYNGEERAKGNILERFSAQQFPDLHSELNLSSLELGDSALYFCASSDRGNEQFFGPGTRLTVL.

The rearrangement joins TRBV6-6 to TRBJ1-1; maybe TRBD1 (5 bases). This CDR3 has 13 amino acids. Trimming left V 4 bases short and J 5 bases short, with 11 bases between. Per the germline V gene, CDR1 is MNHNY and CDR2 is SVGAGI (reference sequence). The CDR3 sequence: CASSLGWGTEAFF. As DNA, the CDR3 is TGTGCCAGCAGTTTAGGGTGGGGGACTGAAGCTTTCTTT.

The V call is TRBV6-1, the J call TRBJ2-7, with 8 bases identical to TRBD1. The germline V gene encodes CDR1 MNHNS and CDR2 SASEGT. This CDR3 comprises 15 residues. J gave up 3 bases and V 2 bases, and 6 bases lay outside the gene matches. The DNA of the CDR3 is TGTGCCAGCAGTGAATTAAAAGACAGGGGCTACGAGCAGTACTTC. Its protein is CASSELKDRGYEQYF.